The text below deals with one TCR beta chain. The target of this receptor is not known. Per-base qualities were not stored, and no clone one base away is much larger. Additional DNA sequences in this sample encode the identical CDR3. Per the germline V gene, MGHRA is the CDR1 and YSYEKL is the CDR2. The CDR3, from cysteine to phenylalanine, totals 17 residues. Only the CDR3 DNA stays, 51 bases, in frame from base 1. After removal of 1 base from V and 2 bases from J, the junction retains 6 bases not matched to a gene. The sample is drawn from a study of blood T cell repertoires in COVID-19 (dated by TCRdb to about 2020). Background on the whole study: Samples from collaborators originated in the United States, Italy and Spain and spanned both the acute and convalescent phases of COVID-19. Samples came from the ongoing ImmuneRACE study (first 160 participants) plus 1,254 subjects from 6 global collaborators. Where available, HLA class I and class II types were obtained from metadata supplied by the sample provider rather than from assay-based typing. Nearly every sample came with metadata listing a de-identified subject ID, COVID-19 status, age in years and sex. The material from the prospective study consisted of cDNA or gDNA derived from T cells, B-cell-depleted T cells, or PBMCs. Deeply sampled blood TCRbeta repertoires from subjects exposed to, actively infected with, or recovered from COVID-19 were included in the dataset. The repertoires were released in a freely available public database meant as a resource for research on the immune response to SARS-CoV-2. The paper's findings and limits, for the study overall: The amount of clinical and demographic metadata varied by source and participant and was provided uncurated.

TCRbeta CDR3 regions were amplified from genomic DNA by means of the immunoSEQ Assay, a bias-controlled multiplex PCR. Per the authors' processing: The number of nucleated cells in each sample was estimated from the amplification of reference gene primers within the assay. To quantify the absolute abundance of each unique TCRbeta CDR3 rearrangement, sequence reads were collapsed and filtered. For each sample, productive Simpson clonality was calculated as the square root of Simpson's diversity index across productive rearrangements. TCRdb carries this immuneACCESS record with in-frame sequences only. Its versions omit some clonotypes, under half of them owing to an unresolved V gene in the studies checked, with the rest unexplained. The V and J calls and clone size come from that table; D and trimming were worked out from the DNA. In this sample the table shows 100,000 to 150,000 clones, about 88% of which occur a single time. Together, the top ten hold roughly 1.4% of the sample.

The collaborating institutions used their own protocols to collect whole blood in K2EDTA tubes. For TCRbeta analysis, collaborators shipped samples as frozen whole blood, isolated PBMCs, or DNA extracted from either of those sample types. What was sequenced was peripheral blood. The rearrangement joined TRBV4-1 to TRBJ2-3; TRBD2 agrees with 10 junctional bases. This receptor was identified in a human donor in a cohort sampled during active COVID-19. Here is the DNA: TGCGCCAGCAGCCAAGCCAGCGGGAGGGCGTACACAGATACGCAGTATTTT. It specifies CASSQASGRAYTDTQYF.